The T cell receptor (beta chain) under discussion was sequenced for a study of T cell responses to AZD1222 COVID-19 vaccine. About the study: Both about-4-week and about-12-week second-dose recipients were combined.

As for this clone: Its antigen is unknown.

Clones were read by immunoSEQ multiplex PCR, and TCRdb kept only the in-frame ones, dropping some. This table holds under 200,000 clones, 90% found once. Overall study results and limits: At study baseline, merely five or six AZD1222 recipients were seropositive.

Source: peripheral blood, taken on day 0 of AZD1222 vaccination. The TCR was taken from an adult in good health.

CDR3 residues: CASSEGTVGTEAFF. CDR3 DNA sequence: TGCGCCAGCAGTGAGGGGACGGTTGGCACTGAAGCTTTCTTT. The gene calls are TRBV10-2 and TRBJ1-1, with a weak D call TRBD1 (5 bases). Germline CDR1 WSHSY, CDR2 SAAADI. This CDR3 region has 14 residues. Trimming took off 2 bases at V and 4 bases at J, with 11 bases between the two ends.